This T cell receptor (beta chain) was captured in a study of T-cell memory formation after mild COVID-19. Overall study: The study found TCR clusters largely donor specific.

Study results and limitations: Shrinking CD4+ clones resided mostly in CM and EM, and CD8+ ones in EMRA. There was no confirmation that second-wave clones peaking on day 37 were SARS-CoV-2 specific. Whereas later expanders leaned CD4+, clones contracting day 15 to 85 showed a balanced CD4/CD8 makeup.

TCRdb recomputed calls from the 5' RACE reads with MiXCR, one row per CDR3 protein. The profile shows fewer than 200,000 distinct CDR3 sequences, 15% to 20% of them singletons. This clonotype was observed a few times. Its antigen is unknown. The clonotype comes from a young man who had mild COVID-19 (a few samples of this study predate the infection). Cell type and time point are not known. Sequenced sample: PBMCs or a T cell subset sorted from them (not recorded which).

As DNA, the CDR3 is TGTGCCAGCAGCCTCTACATGAGTGAAGCTTTCTTT. It codes for CASSLYMSEAFF. J is TRBJ1-1 and V is TRBV7-2; no firm D call. Per the germline V gene, CDR1 is SGHTA and CDR2 is FQGNSA. V lost 5 bases and J 7 bases, leaving 11 bases between the germline ends. The CDR3 contains 12 residues.